This T cell receptor beta chain was found in a study of post-analysis software for immune sequencing data. Study summary: The cohort encompassed relapsing-remitting, secondary progressive and progressive-relapsing multiple sclerosis disease courses. General observations from the study: Samples sharing a preparation batch grouped tightly together when assessed by F measure. Included in a set of about 5 TRBV segments more frequent in patients than controls were TRBV5-6, TRBV5-1 and TRBV20-1.

Incorporated into the TCR beta cDNA libraries were unique molecular identifiers, which served to reduce PCR and sequencing biases. There were about 0.85 to 10 million T cells, and roughly 0.5 million cDNA molecules came from them. Each CDR3 protein is one row after TCRdb ran MiXCR on the PCR reads. The sample consists of roughly 540,000 distinct CDR3 sequences, around a third of them appearing once. This CDR3 region has 16 residues. CDR1 ENHRY and CDR2 SYGVKD come from the germline V gene. On this clonotype: Its antigen is undetermined. The junction shows a germline mismatch at one end, possibly a read error.

Sequenced material: blood. This sequence joins TRBV10-3 and TRBJ2-1, with TRBD2 identical over 8 bases. The TCR was taken from a girl between 2 and 17 years old with multiple sclerosis. CDR3 sequence reads: CAISESSGSSSNEQFF. CDR3 coding DNA: TGCGCCATCAGTGAGTCGAGCGGGAGTTCCTCGAATGAGCAGTTCTTC.